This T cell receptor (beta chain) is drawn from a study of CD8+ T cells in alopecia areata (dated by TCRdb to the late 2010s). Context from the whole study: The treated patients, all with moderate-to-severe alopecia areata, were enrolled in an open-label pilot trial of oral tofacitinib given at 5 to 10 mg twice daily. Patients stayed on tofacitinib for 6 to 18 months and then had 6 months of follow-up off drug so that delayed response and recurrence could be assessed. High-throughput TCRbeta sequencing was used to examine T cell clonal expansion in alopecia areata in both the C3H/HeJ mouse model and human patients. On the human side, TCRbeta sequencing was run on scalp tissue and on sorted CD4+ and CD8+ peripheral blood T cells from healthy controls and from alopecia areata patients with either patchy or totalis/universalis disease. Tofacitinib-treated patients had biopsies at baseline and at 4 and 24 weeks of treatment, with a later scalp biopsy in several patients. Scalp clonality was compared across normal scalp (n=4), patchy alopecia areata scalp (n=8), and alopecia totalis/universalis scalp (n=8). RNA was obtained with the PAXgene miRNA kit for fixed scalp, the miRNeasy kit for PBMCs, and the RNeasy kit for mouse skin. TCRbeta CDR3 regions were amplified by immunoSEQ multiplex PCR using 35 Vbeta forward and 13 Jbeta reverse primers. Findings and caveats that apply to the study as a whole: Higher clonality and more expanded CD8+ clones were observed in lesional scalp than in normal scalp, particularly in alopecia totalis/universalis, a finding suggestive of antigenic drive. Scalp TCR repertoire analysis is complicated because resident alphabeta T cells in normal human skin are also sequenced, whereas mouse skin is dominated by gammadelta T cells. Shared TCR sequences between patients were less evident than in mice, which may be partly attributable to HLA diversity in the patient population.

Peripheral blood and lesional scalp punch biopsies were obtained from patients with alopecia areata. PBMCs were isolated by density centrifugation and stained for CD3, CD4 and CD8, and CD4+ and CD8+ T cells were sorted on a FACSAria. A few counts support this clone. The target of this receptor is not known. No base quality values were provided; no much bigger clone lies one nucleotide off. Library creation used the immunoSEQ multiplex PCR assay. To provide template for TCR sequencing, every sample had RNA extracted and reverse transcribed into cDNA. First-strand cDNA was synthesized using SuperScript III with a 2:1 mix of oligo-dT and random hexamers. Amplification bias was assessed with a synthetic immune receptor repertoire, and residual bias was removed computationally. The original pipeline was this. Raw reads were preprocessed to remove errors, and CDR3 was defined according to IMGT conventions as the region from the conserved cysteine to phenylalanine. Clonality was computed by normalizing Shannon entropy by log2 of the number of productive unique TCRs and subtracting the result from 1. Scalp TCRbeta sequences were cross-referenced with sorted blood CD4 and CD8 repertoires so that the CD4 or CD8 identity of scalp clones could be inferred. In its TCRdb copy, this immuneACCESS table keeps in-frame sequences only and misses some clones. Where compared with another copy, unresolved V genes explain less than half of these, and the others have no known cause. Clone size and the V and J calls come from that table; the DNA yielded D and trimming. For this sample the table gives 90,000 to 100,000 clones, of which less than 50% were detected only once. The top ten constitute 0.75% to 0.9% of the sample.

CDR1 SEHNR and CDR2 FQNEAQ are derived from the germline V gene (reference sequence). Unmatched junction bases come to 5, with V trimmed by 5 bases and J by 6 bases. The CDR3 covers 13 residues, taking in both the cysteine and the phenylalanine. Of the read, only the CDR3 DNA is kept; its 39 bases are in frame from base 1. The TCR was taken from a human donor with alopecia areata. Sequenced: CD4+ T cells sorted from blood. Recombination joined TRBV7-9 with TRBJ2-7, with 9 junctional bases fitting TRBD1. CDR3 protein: CASSAGTGSEQYF. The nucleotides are TGTGCCAGCAGCGCCGGGACAGGGTCCGAGCAGTACTTC.